The rows below give T cell receptor beta chains drawn from one sample of a study of blood T cell repertoires in COVID-19. Sequencing was performed with immunoSEQ multiplex PCR; in TCRdb, only in-frame clones are kept and a portion is missing. The table lists 200,000 to 250,000 clones, about 82% of them singletons. Sequences were obtained from peripheral blood. The origin of the receptors is a woman at least 80 years old with COVID-19, enrolled during active disease. CDR3s include the opening cysteine and the closing phenylalanine or tryptophan. D genes are given only for firm matches. Clone size is not always given. Where it is, it says once, few, many or a class for expanded clones.

>.|TRBJ1-1|TRBV11-3|.
TGTGCCAGCAGCCTCGGGGCCGGGGGGCTTACTGAAGCTTTCTTT
CASSLGAGGLTEAFF
>.|TRBJ2-1|TRBV6-2/TRBV6-3|TRBD2
TGTGCCAGCAGTTCCCTTGGTAGCGGGGGCTACAATGAGCAGTTCTTC
CASSSLGSGGYNEQFF
>.|TRBJ2-2|TRBV9|TRBD1
TGTGCCAGCAGACGGGACAGGAACACCGGGGAGCTGTTTTTT
CASRRDRNTGELFF
>.|TRBJ2-1|TRBV5-4|.
TGTGCCAGCAGCTCGCGGGTGGGCTACAATGAGCAGTTCTTC
CASSSRVGYNEQFF
>.|TRBJ1-1|TRBV10-3|TRBD1
TGTGCCACCACGACAGGGGGCACTGAAGCTTTCTTT
CATTTGGTEAFF
>.|TRBJ1-1|TRBV7-9|TRBD1
TGTGCCAGCAGGGACAGGGCAAACACTGAAGCTTTCTTT
CASRDRANTEAFF
>.|TRBJ2-7|TRBV28|TRBD1
TGTGCCAGCAGTAGCCGGGACAGGGTACCGCACGAGCAGTACTTC
CASSSRDRVPHEQYF
>.|TRBJ2-7|TRBV30|TRBD1
TGTGCCTGGAGTGTACTACAGGGGGAAGACGAGCAGTACTTC
CAWSVLQGEDEQYF
>.|TRBJ1-6|TRBV7-2|TRBD1
TGTGCCAGCAGGGAACAGGGGACAAGTAATTCACCCCTCCACTTT
CASREQGTSNSPLHF
>.|TRBJ2-3|TRBV6-5|.
TGTGCCAGCAGGGCGGGGGATACGCAGTATTTT
CASRAGDTQYF
>.|TRBJ2-3|TRBV7-9|.
TGTGCCAGCAGCCAAGGGGGAACCACAGATACGCAGTATTTT
CASSQGGTTDTQYF
>.|TRBJ1-2|TRBV7-8|TRBD1
TGTGCCAGCAGCTCAGCCGGGACAGGGGGCTTAGGCTACACCTTC
CASSSAGTGGLGYTF
>.|TRBJ2-1|TRBV20-1|.
TGCAGTGCTTTACAGGTTGAGCAGTTCTTC
CSALQVEQFF
>.|TRBJ1-4|TRBV5-1|.
TGCGCCAGCAGCTTGGCCCGTCAGTCAACTAATGAAAAACTGTTTTTT
CASSLARQSTNEKLFF
>.|TRBJ1-5|TRBV7-2|TRBD1
TGTGCCAGCAGCCGGACAGGGGGTAATCAGCCCCAGCATTTT
CASSRTGGNQPQHF
>.|TRBJ2-5|TRBV6-6|.
TGTGCCAGCAGGGGACACGGAGGCAAAGAGACCCAGTACTTC
CASRGHGGKETQYF
>.|TRBJ1-4|TRBV18|TRBD1
TGTGCCAGCTCACAGGTCCGGGACAGAGCTAATGAAAAACTGTTTTTT
CASSQVRDRANEKLFF
>.|TRBJ1-2|TRBV3-1/TRBV3-2|TRBD1
TGTGCCAGCAGCCCGAGGGGGGACAGAATTAACTATGGCTACACCTTC
CASSPRGDRINYGYTF
>.|TRBJ2-3|TRBV4-1|.
TGCGCCAGCAGCCAGGATCGTAGCGGGGACAGACATACGCAGTATTTT
CASSQDRSGDRHTQYF
>once|TRBJ1-1|TRBV21-1|.
TGTGCCAGCTCCCACGGGGGGAACACTGAAGCTTTCTTT
CASSHGGNTEAFF
>.|TRBJ1-1|TRBV27|TRBD1
TGTGCCAGCAGTTTATCACCCCGGGACAGGGGTGAAGCTTTCTTT
CASSLSPRDRGEAFF
>.|TRBJ1-5|TRBV28|TRBD1
TGTGCCAGCAGTGCGAAGACAGGGGTTCCTCAGCCCCAGCATTTT
CASSAKTGVPQPQHF
>.|TRBJ1-4|TRBV10-3|.
TGTGCCATCAGTGAAACCCAGGCAACTAATGAAAAACTGTTTTTT
CAISETQATNEKLFF
>.|TRBJ2-3|TRBV5-4|.
TGTGCCAGCAGCCGGGAGGGGGCCAGCACAGATACGCAGTATTTT
CASSREGASTDTQYF
>.|TRBJ1-5|TRBV15|TRBD1
TGTGCCACCAGCAGACAGGGGGCGGGTCAGCCCCAGCATTTT
CATSRQGAGQPQHF
>.|TRBJ2-3|TRBV3-1/TRBV3-2|TRBD2
TGTGCCAGCGGGACTAGCGGGGGCACAGATACGCAGTATTTT
CASGTSGGTDTQYF
>.|TRBJ1-2|TRBV29-1|.
TGCAGCGTTGAGGAGGGCTACACCTTC
CSVEEGYTF
>.|TRBJ2-3|TRBV6-2/TRBV6-3|TRBD2
TGTGCCAGCAGTATTGGACTAGCGGGGGGTCCAGATACGCAGTATTTT
CASSIGLAGGPDTQYF
>.|TRBJ2-5|TRBV19|TRBD2
TGTGCCAGTAGTGCGGGGGGGCTACAAGAGACCCAGTACTTC
CASSAGGLQETQYF
>.|TRBJ1-3|TRBV29-1|.
TGCAGCGCCGGAACAGGGTTCGGTGGAAACACCATATATTTT
CSAGTGFGGNTIYF
>.|TRBJ1-2|TRBV28|TRBD1
TGTGCCAGCAGTCCTCCCATGCCGGGACAGGCGTTTTTC
CASSPPMPGQAFF
>.|TRBJ2-1|TRBV10-3|.
TGTGCCATCAAGCGCGGGGGCGACTACAATGAGCAGTTCTTC
CAIKRGGDYNEQFF
>once|TRBJ2-3|TRBV5-1|TRBD2
TGCGCCAGCAGCTTGTCGGGGGGAACAGATACGCAGTATTTT
CASSLSGGTDTQYF
>.|TRBJ1-2|TRBV15|TRBD1
TGTGCCACCAGCAGAGATACAGGGGCGACACCAGGGGATAGCTACACCTTC
CATSRDTGATPGDSYTF
>.|TRBJ2-7|TRBV3-1/TRBV3-2|.
TGTGCCAGCAGCCAAGATACGGCGGTCTCCTACGAGCAGTACTTC
CASSQDTAVSYEQYF
>.|TRBJ1-3|TRBV7-2|.
TGTGCCAGCAGCTTGTCCCCTGTCGGGTCTGGAAACACCATATATTTT
CASSLSPVGSGNTIYF
>.|TRBJ1-2|TRBV6-5|.
TGTGCCAGCAGCCGGACGCCCAGGGAGGGTGGCTACACCTTC
CASSRTPREGGYTF
>.|TRBJ1-2|TRBV28|TRBD1
TGTGCCAGCAGCACGACAGGGACGCTATCTGGCTACACCTTC
CASSTTGTLSGYTF
>few|TRBJ1-1|TRBV11-2|.
TGTGCCAGCAGCTCCCTCCCGAACACTGAAGCTTTCTTT
CASSSLPNTEAFF
>.|TRBJ1-2|TRBV6-5|TRBD1
TGTGCCAGCAGTCTTGACAGGGACTATGGCTACACCTTC
CASSLDRDYGYTF
>few|TRBJ2-2|TRBV4-2|TRBD2
TGTGCCAGCCGACCCCGGGGGGTGGACGGGGAGCTGTTTTTT
CASRPRGVDGELFF
>.|TRBJ2-2|TRBV9|.
TGTGCCAGCAGCGTCGGGCCGGCCAGCGGCACCGGGGAGCTGTTTTTT
CASSVGPASGTGELFF
>.|TRBJ2-5|TRBV10-3|TRBD1
TGTGCCATCAGTGAGGGGACAGCCCAAGAGACCCAGTACTTC
CAISEGTAQETQYF
>few|TRBJ2-2|TRBV2|.
TGTGCCGCGGGCGGGGGCGACCACCGGGGAGCTGTTTTT
CAAGGGDHRGAVF
>.|TRBJ1-5|TRBV19|TRBD1
TGTGCCAGTAGTATGACACAGGGGCGGATAAATCAGCCCCAGCATTTT
CASSMTQGRINQPQHF
>.|TRBJ1-1|TRBV6-2/TRBV6-3|.
TGTGCCAGCAGTAGACAGGCAGGTACTGAAGCTTTCTTT
CASSRQAGTEAFF
>once|TRBJ2-3|TRBV5-4|TRBD2
TGTGCCAGCAGCTTGGGTCGGCGGGGGGAGTATTTT
CASSLGRRGEYF
>.|TRBJ1-5|TRBV2|.
TGTGCCAGCAACCGGGGAGGGGAGAGTCCGCAGCCCCAGCATTTT
CASNRGGESPQPQHF
>.|TRBJ1-5|TRBV9|TRBD1
TGTGCCAGCAGCGAGACAGGGGGGGGAGTTCAGCCCCAGCATTTT
CASSETGGGVQPQHF
>.|TRBJ2-6|TRBV5-1|.
TGCGCCAGCAGCTTGAATACTGGGGCCAACGTCCTGACTTTC
CASSLNTGANVLTF